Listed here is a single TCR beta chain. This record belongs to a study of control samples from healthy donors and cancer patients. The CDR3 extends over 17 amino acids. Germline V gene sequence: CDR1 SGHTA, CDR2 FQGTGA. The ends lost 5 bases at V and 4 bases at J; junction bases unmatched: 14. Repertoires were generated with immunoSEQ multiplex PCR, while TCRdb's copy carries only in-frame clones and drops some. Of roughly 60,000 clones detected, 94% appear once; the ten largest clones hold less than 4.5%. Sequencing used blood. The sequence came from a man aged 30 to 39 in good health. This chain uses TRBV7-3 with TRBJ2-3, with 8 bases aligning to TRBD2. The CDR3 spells CASSPSSGGSGADTQYF. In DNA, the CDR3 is TGTGCCAGCAGCCCCTCTTCGGGGGGGAGTGGGGCAGATACGCAGTATTTT.